This T cell receptor beta chain was obtained from a study of cytomegalovirus exposure and HLA in healthy donors. Study-level results: Accounts indicate the classifier identified cytomegalovirus status with strong specificity and sensitivity.

Turning to this clone: Its antigen is still unknown.

TCRdb keeps only in-frame clones here, not all; method: immunoSEQ multiplex PCR. The sample gives about 110,000 clones, 89% of which show up once; 1.9% is in the top ten. There are 14 residues in the CDR3. The V gene's germline CDR1 is SGHNT and CDR2 YYREEE (reference sequence). Between the trimmed V and J ends, which lost 0 bases and 4 bases, there was a span of 10 bases. The sample taken for sequencing was PBMCs. The TCR originated in a woman aged 18-29 years in good health and CMV-seronegative. V gene TRBV5-4 combines with J gene TRBJ1-1, with a possible D match to TRBD1 (5 bases). CDR3 bases: TGTGCCAGCAGCTTGGGGGGCCTGGGCACTGAAGCTTTCTTT. This encodes CASSLGGLGTEAFF.